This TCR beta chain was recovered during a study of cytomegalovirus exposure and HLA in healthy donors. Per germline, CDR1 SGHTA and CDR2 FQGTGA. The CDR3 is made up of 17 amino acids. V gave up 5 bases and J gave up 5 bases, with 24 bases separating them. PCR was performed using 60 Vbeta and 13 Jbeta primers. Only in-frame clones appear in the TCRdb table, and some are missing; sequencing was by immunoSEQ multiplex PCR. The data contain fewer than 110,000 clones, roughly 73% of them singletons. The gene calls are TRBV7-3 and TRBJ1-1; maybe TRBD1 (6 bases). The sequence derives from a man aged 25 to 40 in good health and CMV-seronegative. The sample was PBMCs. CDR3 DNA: TGTGCCAGCAGCAAACAGGGCGGACGGGGGGCGTGGACTGAAGCTTTCTTT. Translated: CASSKQGGRGAWTEAFF.